This T cell receptor beta chain was recovered during a study of cytomegalovirus exposure and HLA in healthy donors. Primers included in the PCR were 60 Vbeta and 13 Jbeta primers. Clones were read by immunoSEQ multiplex PCR, and TCRdb kept only the in-frame ones, dropping some. This sample has about 140,000 clones, with 60% to 80% found just once. Note on this clone: Its target is not known.

Whole-study findings and limits: A later analysis reportedly identified an Asian-associated ancestry cluster as carrying fewer N-insertions than the approximately 620-donor mean. The productive fraction for most TCR beta V segments was about 87% or about 30% in an earlier analysis. Presence/absence analyses supposed approximately even sequencing depth among donors.

The ends were cut back, 6 bases at V and 8 bases at J, with 29 bases in the middle. The CDR3 loop spans 18 amino acids. Per the germline V gene, CDR1 is SGHRS and CDR2 is YFSETQ. The material sequenced was PBMCs. The V and J genes are TRBV5-1 and TRBJ1-4; D ambiguous. The receptor's source is a woman aged 50 to 60 in good health and CMV-seronegative. In DNA form, the CDR3 reads TGCGCCAGCATACCCGCCTTTCGGGGAACATACACAGCCGAAAAACTGTTTTTT. Encoded protein: CASIPAFRGTYTAEKLFF.